These 8 T cell receptor beta chains share one sample of origin, sequenced in a study of T cells in Graves' hyperthyroidism and ophthalmopathy. There were TCR beta CDR3 regions amplified from RNA transcripts. The HTBI primer set drove a first-round RT-PCR of the TCR CDR3. TCRdb re-derived calls from the multiplex PCR reads in MiXCR, one entry per CDR3 protein. The repertoire includes fewer than 650,000 distinct CDR3 sequences, 13% to 15% of them detected once, and roughly 7.7% sits in the top ten. The sequencing sample was made of blood. These receptors were obtained from a woman younger than 35 with Graves' ophthalmopathy.

This clonotype was seen many times. The chain has TRBV6-1 and TRBJ2-7; 11 nucleotides agree with TRBD2. V was clipped by 6 bases and J by 2 bases; unmatched bases: 3. This CDR3 contains 14 residues. CDR1 and CDR2 from the germline V gene are MNHNS and SASEGT. Written as DNA, the CDR3 is TGTGCCAGCAGAGTACTAGCGGGGGCCTACGAGCAGTACTTC. This codes for CASRVLAGAYEQYF.

This clonotype was seen ten or more times. V and J are TRBV27 and TRBJ2-7; D perhaps matches TRBD1 (6 bases). The CDR3 is 16 residues long. V lost 4 bases to trimming and J lost 2 bases, with 18 bases between them. Germline loops: CDR1 MNHEY, CDR2 SMNVEV (reference sequence). The CDR3 is CASSSPSTGRTYEQYF. The CDR3 bases are TGTGCCAGCAGTTCACCTTCGACAGGTCGGACCTACGAGCAGTACTTC.

The gene calls are TRBV7-2 and TRBJ1-2; TRBD1 might be the D (5 bases). Germline values: CDR1 SGHTA, CDR2 FQGNSA. V was trimmed by 1 base and J by 4 bases, leaving 31 bases between them. There are 21 residues in the CDR3. The CDR3 DNA reads TGTGCCAGCAGCTTAGTCTCAGCGGGAGGGGCCCAGGGCCTACCTATCTATGGCTACACCTTC. It yields the protein CASSLVSAGGAQGLPIYGYTF.

The chain has TRBV4-1 and TRBJ2-1; no reliable D call. Germline CDR1 and CDR2: MGHRA and YSYEKL. The CDR3 length is 14 residues. V shed 4 bases and J shed 7 bases, with 14 bases lying between them. The chain's CDR3 is CASSPLLLRNEQFF. The DNA of the CDR3 is TGCGCCAGCAGCCCCCTCCTGCTTCGGAATGAGCAGTTCTTC.

This clonotype was seen more than once but under ten times. The V and J genes are TRBV20-1 and TRBJ2-1, with D possibly TRBD2 on 6 matching bases. Germline CDR1 DFQATT, CDR2 SNEGSKA (reference sequence). V was trimmed by 1 base and J by 0 bases, leaving 22 bases between them. This CDR3 is built from 19 residues. Written as DNA, the CDR3 is TGCAGTGCTAGAGGTATCGGAGATATAGCGGTTAGCTCCTACAATGAGCAGTTCTTC. Protein sequence: CSARGIGDIAVSSYNEQFF.

This clonotype was seen repeatedly, ten times or more. The chain couples TRBV28 to TRBJ2-1; D is unclear. Trimming shortened V by 1 base and J by 0 bases, and 7 bases separated the two germline ends. The CDR3 sequence is 15 residues long. Per the germline V gene, CDR1 is MDHEN and CDR2 is SYDVKM. The CDR3 protein is CASSLSVGSYNEQFF. CDR3 sequence (DNA): TGTGCCAGCAGTTTATCGGTAGGCTCCTACAATGAGCAGTTCTTC.

This clonotype was observed at least ten times. This chain joins TRBV28 and TRBJ2-7; possible D gene TRBD1, 5 bases. CDR1 MDHEN and CDR2 SYDVKM come from the germline V gene. The CDR3 runs to 13 residues. The V gene lost 5 bases and the J gene lost 0 bases, with 8 bases spanning the gap. CDR3 in DNA: TGTGCCAGCAGTCCAGGGCACTCCTACGAGCAGTACTTC. It codes for CASSPGHSYEQYF.

This clonotype was seen ten or more times. V gene TRBV30 combines with J gene TRBJ1-2; 8 nucleotides match TRBD1. CDR3 length: 14 amino acids. Germline CDR1 GTSNPN, CDR2 SVGIG (reference sequence). Trimming removed 4 bases from V and 0 bases from J; junction bases left unmatched: 4. CDR3 sequence reads: CAWNGQGANYGYTF. The CDR3 DNA is TGTGCCTGGAACGGACAGGGAGCTAACTATGGCTACACCTTC.